The clone carrying this TCR beta chain was seen a few times. The data are from a study of blood T cell repertoires in COVID-19. The table came from immunoSEQ multiplex PCR; TCRdb's copy has only in-frame clones and leaves some out. The sample contains about 130,000 clones, nearly 90% of which appear only once. The length of the CDR3 is 13 residues. V lost 8 bases and J 1 base, leaving 11 bases between the germline ends. Germline-derived CDR1 and CDR2 are KGHSH and LQKENI. The sample taken for sequencing was peripheral blood. The chain couples TRBV18 to TRBJ1-1, with D possibly matching TRBD1 (5 bases). The TCR sequence derives from a woman older than 75 with acute or convalescent COVID-19. This CDR3 is CASANRGNTEAFF. The CDR3, as DNA: TGTGCCAGCGCAAATAGGGGGAACACTGAAGCTTTCTTT.